This T cell receptor beta chain is drawn from a study of blood T cell repertoires in COVID-19. Authors' processing steps: Amplification of reference gene primers provided the estimated nucleated cell counts. TCRdb's copy holds only in-frame clones and misses some; the assay was immunoSEQ multiplex PCR. The V and J calls and clone size come from that table; D and trimming were worked out from the DNA. The sample has 150,000 or so clones; about 80% are singletons. This clone was seen only a few times. The CDR3 sequence is 14 residues long. Germline V gene lookup returns CDR1 SGHVS and CDR2 FNYEAQ. The V segment lost 0 bases and the J segment 8 bases; nucleotides outside the gene matches: 3.

This receptor was taken from a man aged 50-60 years who had recovered from COVID-19. The sample taken for sequencing was PBMCs or T cells enriched from blood (not recorded which). V and J are TRBV7-6 and TRBJ2-1; 8 positions agree with TRBD1. CDR3 nucleotides: TGTGCCAGCAGCTTAGCGTCAGGGGGCTATGAGCAGTTCTTC. Translation gives CASSLASGGYEQFF.